The 5 T cell receptor beta chains reported below all come from one sample, sequenced in a study of blood T cell repertoires in COVID-19. Assay used: immunoSEQ multiplex PCR; TCRdb lists only in-frame clones, some missing. The data show roughly 330,000 clones, 80% to 90% seen once. The material sequenced was PBMCs or T cells enriched from blood (not recorded which). Every receptor here comes from a woman aged 18-29 years who had recovered from COVID-19.

The chain links TRBV28 to TRBJ2-1; D possibly corresponds to TRBD2 (5 bases). Germline V gene data show CDR1 as MDHEN and CDR2 as SYDVKM. The CDR3 sequence is 15 residues long. Trimming took off 10 bases at V and 0 bases at J, with 16 bases between the two ends. The CDR3 nucleotides are TGTGCCAACATCAAAGCGGATAGCTCCTACAATGAGCAGTTCTTC. It translates to CANIKADSSYNEQFF.

This chain uses TRBV28 with TRBJ2-3; D is unclear. The CDR3 is 13 residues long. Germline V gene lookup returns CDR1 MDHEN and CDR2 SYDVKM. The V and J ends lost 6 bases and 2 bases respectively, with 9 bases between them. CDR3 in amino acids: CASSGSNTDTQYF. The DNA for the CDR3 is TGTGCCAGCAGCGGTTCAAACACAGATACGCAGTATTTT.

This sequence joins TRBV27 and TRBJ1-2, with TRBD1 matching 8 bases. CDR3 size: 16 residues. Germline CDR1 MNHEY, CDR2 SMNVEV (reference sequence). V dropped 6 bases and J dropped 4; count of bases not matched to a gene: 13. The chain's CDR3 is CASSPPPGGAGYGYTF. The DNA of the CDR3 is TGTGCCAGCAGCCCCCCCCCAGGGGGCGCAGGCTATGGCTACACCTTC.

As for this clone: The same CDR3 is also encoded by other DNA sequences in this sample. The rearrangement joins TRBV19 to TRBJ1-3; no firm D call. Between the trimmed V and J ends, which lost 1 base and 0 bases, there was a span of 4 bases. This CDR3 is built from 14 residues. Germline values: CDR1 LNHDA, CDR2 SQIVND (reference sequence). The CDR3: CASSIGSSGNTIYF. CDR3 DNA: TGTGCCAGTAGTATAGGCAGCTCTGGAAACACCATATATTTT.

This sequence joins TRBV5-6 and TRBJ1-6; D is uncertain. V was pared by 3 bases and J by 12 bases, with 13 bases between. From germline, CDR1 is SGHDT and CDR2 YYEEEE. CDR3 length: 13 residues. The DNA for the CDR3 is TGTGCCAGCAGCTCCCAGGAGGCCGAACCCCTCCACTTT. It encodes CASSSQEAEPLHF.